These 24 T cell receptor beta chains were sequenced from one sample in a study of naive and memory T cell subsets (dated by TCRdb to 2017 to 2019). The library was generated by UMI-ligation and nested PCR. TCRdb names Illumina MiSeq as the instrument used. The ligated cDNA was amplified in four rounds of PCR with nested alpha and beta constant region primers together with the SP2 primer. TCRdb cleaned the public reads at Q25 with fastp, built clones with MiXCR and kept in-frame beta chains. A single entry per CDR3 protein holds the most common genes and DNA from its merged rows. In this sample the table shows under 35,000 distinct CDR3 sequences, about 6.7% of which occur a single time. Approximately 3.3% of the sample belongs to the ten largest clones. This specimen's treatment or condition label, interpreted: skin biopsy from PPD injection site in Mantoux-positive individual. The study reported a robust and sensitive protocol to amplify, sequence and analyze TCRs, based on 3' ligation of a UMI-containing oligonucleotide to TCR cDNA.

The material was skin, obtained from a tuberculin skin test site. The receptors stem from an adult in good health.

This clonotype was observed a handful of times. The rearrangement links TRBV5-1 to TRBJ2-4; D is unresolved. V lost 0 bases and J lost 6, with 10 bases in between. Germline V gene lookup returns CDR1 SGHRS and CDR2 YFSETQ. CDR3 length equals 14 residues. The CDR3 here is CASSLAGCGNIQYF. The CDR3 DNA follows: TGCGCCAGCAGCTTGGCCGGGTGCGGAAACATTCAGTACTTC.

This clonotype has at least ten counts. The V call is TRBV6-5, the J call TRBJ2-2; D could derive from TRBD1 or TRBD2 (5 bases each). Trimming stripped 2 bases from V and 4 bases from J, with 11 bases between. Germline CDR1 reads MNHEY; CDR2 reads SVGAGI. The CDR3 has 15 amino acids. CDR3 sequence reads: CASSYQGRPTGELFF. For the CDR3, the DNA is TGTGCCAGCAGTTACCAGGGACGCCCCACCGGGGAGCTGTTTTTT.

The genes are TRBV12-5 and TRBJ1-5, with TRBD1 as a possible D gene (6 bases). Germline assignment: CDR1 LGHNT and CDR2 FRNRAP. Trimming left V 6 bases short and J 7 bases short, with 19 bases between. This CDR3 region has 15 residues. The DNA for the CDR3 is TGTGCTAGTGGGTCGGGTAGGGGGTATGAGCAGCCCCAGCATTTT. Its protein is CASGSGRGYEQPQHF. The complete variable domain, with remaining parts taken from reference TRBV12-5 and TRBJ1-5, reads DARVTQTPRHKVTEMGQEVTMRCQPILGHNTVFWYRQTMMQGLELLAYFRNRAPLDDSGMPKDRFSAEMPDATLATLKIQPSEPRDSAVYFCASGSGRGYEQPQHFGDGTRLSIL.

The sample holds a few counts of this clonotype. This sequence joins TRBV20-1 and TRBJ1-1; 9 bases are shared with TRBD1. Germline CDR1 reads DFQATT; CDR2 reads SNEGSKA (reference sequence). This CDR3 region has 14 residues. The ends lost 6 bases at V and 1 base at J; junction bases unmatched: 6. CDR3 in amino acids: CSAAGQGRNTEAFF. The CDR3 DNA reads as TGCAGTGCGGCGGGACAGGGAAGGAACACTGAAGCTTTCTTT.

In the case of this clonotype: A much bigger clone sits one base away, suggesting this may be a read error. V is TRBV3-1 and J is TRBJ1-1; 7 bases are a match to TRBD1. The CDR3 has 15 amino acids. With V trimmed by 0 bases and J by 1 base, 2 bases remained unmatched. Germline V gene lookup returns CDR1 LGHDT and CDR2 YNNKEL (reference sequence). This CDR3 reads CASSQDSGGNTEAFF. CDR3 in DNA: TGTGCCAGCAGCCAAGATTCAGGGGGGAACACTGAAGCTTTCTTT.

By share of the sample, this clonotype is medium-sized. V and J are TRBV6-2 or TRBV6-3 and TRBJ2-1, with 7 bases matching TRBD2. Per germline, CDR1 MNHEY and CDR2 SVGEGT. V lost 6 bases to trimming and J lost 0 bases; unmatched junction nucleotides: 23. The CDR3 loop spans 21 amino acids. The CDR3 loop is CASSPQLALSAVGSSYNEQFF. CDR3 in DNA: TGTGCCAGCAGCCCCCAACTAGCGCTGAGCGCCGTAGGGAGCTCCTACAATGAGCAGTTCTTC.

The DNA of the CDR3 is TGTGCCAGCAGTGACCGGAGGAGGGGGGACACTGAAGCTTTCTTT. Amino acid sequence: CASSDRRRGDTEAFF. This rearrangement joins TRBV6-1 to TRBJ1-1; tentatively, D is TRBD1 (6 bases). The CDR3 has 15 residues. Per germline, CDR1 MNHNS and CDR2 SASEGT. The V end lost 3 bases, the J end lost 3 bases, and 14 bases lay between the germline ends.

The chain joins TRBV27 to TRBJ1-5; D unresolved. Germline V gene sequence: CDR1 MNHEY, CDR2 SMNVEV (reference sequence). V was cut by 5 bases and J by 9 bases, with 20 bases left in between. The CDR3 is made up of 15 amino acids. The CDR3 DNA sequence: TGTGCCAGCAGTCCACTACAGATCCTCAAGGGGCCCCAGCATTTT. It translates to CASSPLQILKGPQHF.

The chain recombines TRBV29-1 with TRBJ2-1; possible D gene TRBD1, 5 bases. V dropped 2 bases and J dropped 10 bases, with 12 bases sitting between them. CDR3 length: 12 amino acids. CDR1 and CDR2 (germline): SQVTM, ANQGSEA. The CDR3 reads CSVERQNREQFF. In DNA, the CDR3 is TGCAGCGTTGAACGGCAGAACAGGGAGCAGTTCTTC.

CDR3 region: CASSLGTENIQYF. CDR3 coding DNA: TGTGCCAGCAGTTTAGGGACGGAAAACATTCAGTACTTC. This chain uses TRBV27 with TRBJ2-4; D possibly matches TRBD1 or TRBD2 (5 bases each). This CDR3 spans 13 amino acids. Trimming took 2 bases from V and 5 from J, leaving 7 bases between them. Germline CDR1 MNHEY, CDR2 SMNVEV (reference sequence).

This clonotype was detected only a few times. V and J are TRBV6-1 and TRBJ2-1; weak D call: TRBD2 (5 bases). This CDR3 contains 14 residues. In germline, CDR1 is MNHNS, CDR2 SASEGT. Trimming took off 8 bases at V and 6 bases at J, with 17 bases between the two ends. CDR3 in DNA: TGTGCCAGCGGTTTGGAGGAACTCAGCAATGAGCAGTTCTTC. Its translation is CASGLEELSNEQFF.

This clonotype was seen repeatedly, ten times or more. This chain uses TRBV6-5 with TRBJ2-3; 9 positions agree with TRBD2. Germline CDR1 is MNHEY and CDR2 is SVGAGI. Losses at the gene ends were 0 bases for V and 2 bases for J; bases not matched to a gene: 12. The CDR3 has 19 amino acids. The CDR3 DNA reads as TGTGCCAGCAGTTACTCGATGTCGGGCGGGGGGGCCGTCACAGATACGCAGTATTTT. Its protein is CASSYSMSGGGAVTDTQYF.

This clonotype was seen many times. The chain is built from TRBV5-1 and TRBJ2-3; 7 bases align to TRBD1. Germline loops: CDR1 SGHRS, CDR2 YFSETQ. The CDR3 has 18 amino acids. V dropped 0 bases and J dropped 3; count of bases not matched to a gene: 13. The CDR3 bases are TGCGCCAGCAGCTTGGCCGTTTCTGGGACAGTGAAAACAGATACGCAGTATTTT. It yields the protein CASSLAVSGTVKTDTQYF. Together with reference TRBV5-1 and TRBJ2-3, the CDR3 gives the full variable domain: KAGVTQTPRYLIKTRGQQVTLSCSPISGHRSVSWYQQTPGQGLQFLFEYFSETQRNKGNFPGRFSGRQFSNSRSEMNVSTLELGDSALYLCASSLAVSGTVKTDTQYFGPGTRLTVL.

This clonotype was found many times. The chain joins TRBV6-2 or TRBV6-3 to TRBJ1-1; D remains ambiguous. The CDR3 length is 11 residues. V was clipped by 11 bases and J by 4 bases, with 11 bases between them. CDR1 and CDR2 from the germline V gene are MNHEY and SVGEGT. CDR3 loop: CAVGWPTEAFF. In DNA, the CDR3 is TGTGCCGTCGGGTGGCCCACTGAAGCTTTCTTT.

This clonotype was found many times. This chain's CDR3 is CASSMEGSGGTDTQYF. The CDR3, as DNA: TGTGCCAGTAGTATGGAAGGTAGCGGGGGCACAGATACGCAGTATTTT. The J gene is TRBJ2-3, the V gene TRBV19; TRBD2 matches 8 bases. CDR1 is LNHDA, CDR2 SQIVND, per germline (reference sequence). V lost 3 bases, J lost 1 base, and 6 bases stayed unmatched. The CDR3 is made up of 16 amino acids. The whole variable domain, remainder taken from reference TRBV19 and TRBJ2-3, is DGGITQSPKYLFRKEGQNVTLSCEQNLNHDAMYWYRQDPGQGLRLIYYSQIVNDFQKGDIAEGYSVSREKKESFPLTVTSAQKNPTAFYLCASSMEGSGGTDTQYFGPGTRLTVL.

This clonotype was seen ten or more times. This chain connects TRBV20-1 to TRBJ2-7; either TRBD1 or TRBD2 may supply D (5 bases each). The V end lost 6 bases, the J end lost 1 base, and 25 bases lay between the germline ends. The CDR3 length is 17 residues. The V gene's germline CDR1 is DFQATT and CDR2 SNEGSKA (reference sequence). The CDR3 nucleotides read TGCAGTGCCCTACTCCATGTCGGCAGGGAGTGGTCCTACGAGCAGTACTTC. The encoded protein is CSALLHVGREWSYEQYF.

This clonotype was counted a few times. The chain couples TRBV12-3 or TRBV12-4 to TRBJ2-1, with D uncertain. V dropped 8 bases and J dropped 4 bases, with 15 bases sitting between them. The CDR3 loop spans 14 amino acids. The CDR3 loop is CASRLAAEYNEQFF. CDR3 DNA sequence: TGTGCCAGCCGGTTGGCCGCGGAGTACAATGAGCAGTTCTTC.

This clonotype was recorded a few times. The CDR3 DNA reads TGTGCCATCAGTGAGTCCACAGGGCAACGACAGTTCTTC. Translation: CAISESTGQRQFF. The rearrangement joins TRBV10-3 to TRBJ2-1; possible D gene TRBD1, 6 bases. This CDR3 is built from 13 residues. V lost 0 bases to trimming and J lost 13 bases, with 13 bases between them. Germline values: CDR1 ENHRY, CDR2 SYGVKD.

The table lists this clonotype with many counts. The genes are TRBV5-6 and TRBJ2-2; D is perhaps TRBD1 (6 bases). Germline loops: CDR1 SGHDT, CDR2 YYEEEE. Trimming shortened V by 0 bases and J by 0 bases, and 12 bases separated the two germline ends. The CDR3 is 17 residues long. This CDR3 is CASSLADGGANTGELFF. CDR3 coding DNA: TGTGCCAGCAGCTTGGCGGATGGGGGCGCGAACACCGGGGAGCTGTTTTTT.

This clonotype was detected many times. The chain uses TRBV5-6 and TRBJ2-7, with a tentative D call TRBD2 (5 bases). CDR3 length: 16 residues. Germline loops: CDR1 SGHDT, CDR2 YYEEEE. Trimming pared 3 bases from V and 0 bases from J, leaving 16 bases between. The CDR3 is CASSSPGSLSSYEQYF. The CDR3 DNA reads TGTGCCAGCAGCTCCCCGGGATCCTTGAGCTCCTACGAGCAGTACTTC.

This clonotype was seen a few times. This rearrangement joins TRBV2 to TRBJ1-5; no clear D gene. This CDR3 comprises 11 residues. Deletions cut 2 bases from V and 9 bases from J, with 5 bases between. Per the germline V gene, CDR1 is SNHLY and CDR2 is FYNNEI. CDR3 region: CASSENSPQHF. The CDR3 region has the DNA TGTGCCAGCAGTGAAAACTCGCCCCAGCATTTT.

This chain joins TRBV9 and TRBJ2-3, with 8 bases fitting TRBD1. The germline CDR1 and CDR2 sequences are SGDLS and YYNGEE. This CDR3 has 15 amino acids. Trimming cost V 4 bases and J 0 bases; bases outside gene matches: 4. The CDR3 sequence: CASSPGGGSTDTQYF. CDR3 in DNA: TGTGCCAGCAGCCCAGGGGGCGGTAGCACAGATACGCAGTATTTT.

In its sample, this clonotype ranks as medium-sized. The rearrangement links TRBV29-1 to TRBJ2-1, with 9 bases fitting TRBD2. V lost 1 base to trimming and J lost 8 bases; unmatched junction nucleotides: 12. Per germline, CDR1 SQVTM and CDR2 ANQGSEA. The CDR3 is 16 residues long. CDR3 in amino acids: CSVEVSYGGGADEQFF. As DNA, the CDR3 is TGCAGCGTTGAAGTCTCCTATGGCGGGGGGGCAGATGAGCAGTTCTTC.

This clonotype was seen repeatedly, ten times or more. V usage is TRBV12-3 or TRBV12-4 and J usage is TRBJ1-1; D is unresolved. V was clipped by 6 bases and J by 1 base, with 9 bases between them. There are 13 residues in the CDR3. The CDR3 DNA reads as TGTGCCAGCAGCTCTCAGGCGAACACTGAAGCTTTCTTT. Its translation: CASSSQANTEAFF.